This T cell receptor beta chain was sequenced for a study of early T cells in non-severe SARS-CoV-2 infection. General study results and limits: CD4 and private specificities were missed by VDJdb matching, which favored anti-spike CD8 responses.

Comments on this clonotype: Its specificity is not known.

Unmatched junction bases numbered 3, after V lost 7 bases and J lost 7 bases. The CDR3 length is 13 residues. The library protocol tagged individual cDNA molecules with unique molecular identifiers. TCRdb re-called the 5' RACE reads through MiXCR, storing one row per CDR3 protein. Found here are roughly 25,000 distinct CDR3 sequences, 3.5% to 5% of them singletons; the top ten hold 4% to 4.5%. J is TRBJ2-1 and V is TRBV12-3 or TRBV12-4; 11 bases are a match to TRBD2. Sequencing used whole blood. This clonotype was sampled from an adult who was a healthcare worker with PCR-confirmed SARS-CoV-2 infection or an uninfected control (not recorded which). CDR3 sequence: CASTRTSGNEQFF. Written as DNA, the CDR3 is TGTGCCAGCACCAGGACTAGCGGGAATGAGCAGTTCTTC.